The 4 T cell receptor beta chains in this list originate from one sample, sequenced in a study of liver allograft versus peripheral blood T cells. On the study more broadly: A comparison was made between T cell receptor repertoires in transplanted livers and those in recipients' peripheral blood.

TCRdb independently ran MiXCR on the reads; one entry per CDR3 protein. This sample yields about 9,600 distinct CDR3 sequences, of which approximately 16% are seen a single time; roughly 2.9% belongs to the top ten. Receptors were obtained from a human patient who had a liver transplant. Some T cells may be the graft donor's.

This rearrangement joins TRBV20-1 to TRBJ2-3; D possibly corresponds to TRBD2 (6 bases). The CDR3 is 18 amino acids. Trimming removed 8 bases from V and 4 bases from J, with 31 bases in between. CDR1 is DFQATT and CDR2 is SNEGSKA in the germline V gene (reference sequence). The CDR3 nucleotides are TGCAGTACCCTTCTAGACCCGGGGATAACGGGAGAGGCAGATACGCAGTATTTT. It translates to CSTLLDPGITGEADTQYF.

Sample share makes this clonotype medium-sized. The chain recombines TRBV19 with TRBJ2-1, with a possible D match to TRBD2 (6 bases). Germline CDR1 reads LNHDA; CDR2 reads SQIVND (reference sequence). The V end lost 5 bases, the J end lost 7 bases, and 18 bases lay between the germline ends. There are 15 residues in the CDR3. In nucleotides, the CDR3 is TGTGCCAGTAGTCCCCTAGGAGGGAGAAAGAATGAGCAGTTCTTC. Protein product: CASSPLGGRKNEQFF.

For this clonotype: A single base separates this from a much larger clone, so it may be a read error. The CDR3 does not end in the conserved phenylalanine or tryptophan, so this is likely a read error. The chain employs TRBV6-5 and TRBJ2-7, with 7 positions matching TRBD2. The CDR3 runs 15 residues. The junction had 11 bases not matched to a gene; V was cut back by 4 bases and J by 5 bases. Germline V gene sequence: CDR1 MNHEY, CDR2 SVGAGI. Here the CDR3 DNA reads TGTGCCAGCAGTTTAGGCGGGAGTTCCGGTGACGAGCAGTACTAC. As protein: CASSLGGSSGDEQYY.

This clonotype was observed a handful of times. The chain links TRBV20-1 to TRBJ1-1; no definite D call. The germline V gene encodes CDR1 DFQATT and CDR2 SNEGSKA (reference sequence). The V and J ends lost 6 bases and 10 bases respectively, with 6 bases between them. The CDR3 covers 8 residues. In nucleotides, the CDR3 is TGCAGTGCCCCCGTAGCTTTCTTT. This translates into CSAPVAFF.